Below, 25 T cell receptor beta chains from the same sample are listed, as sequenced in a study of blood T cells in healthy people across ages. A second PCR, run for about 6 to 11 cycles, used a sample-barcoded 5' primer plus a J-beta primer mix. TCRdb itself ran the 5' RACE reads through MiXCR, one entry per CDR3 protein. The sample shows approximately 1,100,000 distinct CDR3 sequences, around 43% of them seen only once. The sample was blood. Receptor source: an older woman in good health.

With regard to this clonotype: A read error may explain this, as a much larger clone is one base away. The CDR3 DNA is TGTGCCAACAGCTTAGCAGGTTCCTACAATGAGCAGTTCTTC. Encoded protein: CANSLAGSYNEQFF. V usage is TRBV7-9 and J usage is TRBJ2-1; D gene uncertain. This CDR3 has 14 amino acids. CDR1 SEHNR and CDR2 FQNEAQ come from the germline V gene (reference sequence).

CDR3 DNA: TGTGCCAGCAGCTTAGGTCCGGGACAGGGGGCTGAAGCTTTCTTT. Amino acids: CASSLGPGQGAEAFF. The V call is TRBV7-9, the J call TRBJ1-1, with 11 bases identical to TRBD1. CDR1 and CDR2 from the germline V gene are SEHNR and FQNEAQ (reference sequence). This CDR3 region has 15 residues. V trimming: 1 base; J trimming: 6 bases; junction bases outside the gene matches: 4.

The sample holds many counts of this clonotype. The chain carries TRBV28 and TRBJ1-2; 7 bases match TRBD1. The CDR3 length is 14 residues. V was pared by 4 bases and J by 3 bases, with 5 bases of the junction left unmatched. The germline CDR1 and CDR2 sequences are MDHEN and SYDVKM. The CDR3 loop reads CASSSQGDDYGYTF. The CDR3 DNA follows: TGTGCCAGCAGTTCGCAGGGGGATGACTATGGCTACACCTTC.

Only a few counts were recorded for this clonotype. The chain is built from TRBV15 and TRBJ2-5; D might be TRBD1 (6 bases). The DNA matches TRBJ2-7 better at its end, which makes the J call doubtful. The CDR3 is made up of 15 amino acids. Looked up from germline, CDR1 is LNHNV and CDR2 is YYDKDF (reference sequence). In DNA, the CDR3 is TGTGCCACCAGCAGAGGACAGGTGCCGACCTACGAGCAGTACTTC. It translates to CATSRGQVPTYEQYF.

The chain couples TRBV9 to TRBJ2-2; 8 nucleotides line up with TRBD2. The CDR3 runs 18 residues. After removal of 3 bases from V and 0 bases from J, the junction contained 10 bases not matched to a gene. Germline CDR1 is SGDLS and CDR2 is YYNGEE. The CDR3 sequence: CASSAGAGGPTNTGELFF. CDR3 DNA: TGTGCCAGCAGCGCGGGGGCGGGAGGACCAACGAACACCGGGGAGCTGTTTTTT.

This clonotype was seen ten or more times. This chain joins TRBV29-1 and TRBJ2-1, with a tentative D call TRBD1 (6 bases). The CDR3 has 10 residues. The germline V gene encodes CDR1 SQVTM and CDR2 ANQGSEA. Trimming cost V 4 bases and J 12 bases, with 10 bases left between them. DNA for the CDR3: TGCAGCGTTGTGGCAGGGGCGCAGTTCTTC. Encoded protein: CSVVAGAQFF.

This clonotype was observed a handful of times. This rearrangement joins TRBV12-3 or TRBV12-4 to TRBJ2-1; 8 bases are a match to TRBD2. The J call is in doubt because the DNA end fits TRBJ2-7 better. This CDR3 is 15 amino acids long. Here the CDR3 DNA reads TGTGCCAGCAGTCCCAGCGGGAGCCCCTGGAATGAGCAGTACTTC. Its protein product is CASSPSGSPWNEQYF.

On this clonotype itself: At one end, the junction sequence differs from germline, possibly due to a read error. V and J are TRBV9 and TRBJ1-2; 9 bases agree with TRBD1. The CDR3 runs to 14 residues. CDR1 is SGDLS, CDR2 YYNGEE, per germline. In nucleotides, the CDR3 is TGTGCCTGCAGCGTAGGGACAGGGAACTATGGCTACACCTTC. Translated: CACSVGTGNYGYTF.

In this sample, this clonotype turned up a few times. This chain links TRBV20-1 with TRBJ1-1, with a weak D call TRBD1 (6 bases). Germline CDR1 reads DFQATT; CDR2 reads SNEGSKA (reference sequence). This CDR3 comprises 11 residues. In DNA, the CDR3 is TGCAGCGTGGGACAGAACACTGAAGCTTTCTTT. Protein product: CSVGQNTEAFF.

The chain uses TRBV18 and TRBJ2-6, with TRBD1 matching over 8 bases. Germline lookup yields CDR1 KGHSH and CDR2 LQKENI. Trimming took 2 bases from V and 3 from J; bases not matched to a gene: 6. This CDR3 is 17 amino acids long. The CDR3 DNA is TGTGCCAGCTCACCAGACAGGGGAGCGTTTGGGGCCAACGTCCTGACTTTC. It is translated as CASSPDRGAFGANVLTF. Filled out from reference TRBV18 and TRBJ2-6, the complete variable domain reads NAGVMQNPRHLVRRRGQEARLRCSPMKGHSHVYWYRQLPEEGLKFMVYLQKENIIDESGMPKERFSAEFPKEGPSILRIQQVVRGDSAAYFCASSPDRGAFGANVLTFGAGSRLTVL.

The gene calls are TRBV25-1 and TRBJ1-2, with D tentatively TRBD1 (5 bases). The germline V gene encodes CDR1 MGHDK and CDR2 SYGVNS. V gave up 2 bases and J gave up 4 bases, with 11 bases separating them. The CDR3 length is 14 residues. DNA of the CDR3: TGTGCCAGCAGTGAAAGGGGCAGCCGCTATGGCTACACCTTC. This gives the protein CASSERGSRYGYTF.

The chain employs TRBV5-1 and TRBJ2-5, with 12 bases lining up with TRBD2. The CDR3 is made up of 15 amino acids. V was clipped by 4 bases and J by 1 base; unmatched bases: 2. CDR1 is SGHRS, CDR2 YFSETQ, per germline. CDR3 sequence reads: CASSGLAGPQETQYF. The CDR3 nucleotides read TGCGCCAGCAGCGGACTAGCGGGACCCCAAGAGACCCAGTACTTC.

As concerns this clonotype: The junction departs from the called germline gene at one end, perhaps through a read error. The V gene is TRBV11-2, the J gene TRBJ2-1; possibly TRBD1 for D (6 bases). There are 16 residues in the CDR3. Per the germline V gene, CDR1 is SGHAT and CDR2 is FQNNGV. The CDR3 DNA sequence: TGTGCCAGCAGCTTAGAGGCAGGGGTTCTCTACAATGAGCGGTTCTTC. Amino acids: CASSLEAGVLYNERFF. Looking up the rest from reference TRBV11-2 and TRBJ2-1 gives the full variable domain: EAGVAQSPRYKIIEKRQSVAFWCNPISGHATLYWYQQILGQGPKLLIQFQNNGVVDDSQLPKDRFSAERLKGVDSTLKIQPAKLEDSAVYLCASSLEAGVLYNERFFGPGTRLTVL.

This clonotype has only a few counts. The gene calls are TRBV29-1 and TRBJ1-2, with 10 bases identical to TRBD1. Germline V gene data show CDR1 as SQVTM and CDR2 as ANQGSEA. V dropped 7 bases and J dropped 0; count of bases not matched to a gene: 2. The CDR3 has 13 residues. CDR3 sequence: CSAGTGANYGYTF. DNA of the CDR3: TGCAGCGCAGGGACAGGGGCTAACTATGGCTACACCTTC. The full variable domain, rest sourced from reference TRBV29-1 and TRBJ1-2, is SAVISQKPSRDICQRGTSLTIQCQVDSQVTMMFWYRQQPGQSLTLIATANQGSEATYESGFVIDKFPISRPNLTFSTLTVSNMSPEDSSIYLCSAGTGANYGYTFGSGTRLTVV.

This chain joins TRBV29-1 and TRBJ2-7; D is possibly TRBD2 (6 bases). The V end was cut by 1 base, the J end by 5 bases, with 9 bases between. Germline CDR1 and CDR2: SQVTM and ANQGSEA. This CDR3 comprises 12 residues. The DNA of the CDR3 is TGCAGCGTTGAAGTCGGGAGAGACGAGCAGTACTTC. Its translation is CSVEVGRDEQYF.

The chain uses TRBV29-1 and TRBJ2-3; weak D call: TRBD1 (6 bases). V lost 0 bases to trimming and J lost 1 base, with 11 bases between them. CDR3 length: 15 residues. Germline V lookup: CDR1 SQVTM, CDR2 ANQGSEA. CDR3: CSVEDRAGGTDTQYF. The CDR3 nucleotides read TGCAGCGTTGAAGATAGGGCAGGGGGCACAGATACGCAGTATTTT.

This clonotype turned up a few times. The chain uses TRBV6-1 and TRBJ1-2; no firm D call. Trimming pared 1 base from V and 2 bases from J, leaving 8 bases between. The CDR3 totals 14 residues. Germline-derived CDR1 and CDR2 are MNHNS and SASEGT. The CDR3 is CASSEVRRNYGYTF. The CDR3 nucleotides read TGTGCCAGCAGTGAAGTTCGACGGAACTATGGCTACACCTTC.

This sequence joins TRBV29-1 and TRBJ1-2; TRBD1 matches 11 bases. V gave up 6 bases and J gave up 3 bases; unmatched junction bases: 6. The germline V gene encodes CDR1 SQVTM and CDR2 ANQGSEA. This CDR3 spans 14 amino acids. The CDR3 bases are TGCAGCGTCGTGGACAGGGGGCTTTACTATGGCTACACCTTC. It specifies CSVVDRGLYYGYTF. The full variable domain, its missing parts supplied by reference TRBV29-1 and TRBJ1-2, is SAVISQKPSRDICQRGTSLTIQCQVDSQVTMMFWYRQQPGQSLTLIATANQGSEATYESGFVIDKFPISRPNLTFSTLTVSNMSPEDSSIYLCSVVDRGLYYGYTFGSGTRLTVV.

This clonotype has more than one count but fewer than ten. The chain employs TRBV3-1 and TRBJ2-1; 8 positions match TRBD2. CDR3 length: 17 amino acids. Looked up from germline, CDR1 is LGHDT and CDR2 is YNNKEL (reference sequence). V shed 0 bases and J 4 bases; nucleotides not matched to a gene: 8. The CDR3: CASSQDLREGLYNEQFF. CDR3 in DNA: TGTGCCAGCAGCCAAGATCTACGGGAGGGCCTTTACAATGAGCAGTTCTTC.

This clonotype has a handful of counts. This chain joins TRBV27 and TRBJ1-2, with no clear D. The CDR3 loop spans 16 amino acids. V dropped 6 bases and J dropped 2 bases, with 19 bases sitting between them. Per the germline V gene, CDR1 is MNHEY and CDR2 is SMNVEV (reference sequence). CDR3 sequence (DNA): TGTGCCAGCAGCCGGGGTGACGGGTCTGCAAACTATGGCTACACCTTC. Translated: CASSRGDGSANYGYTF.

V gene TRBV7-2 combines with J gene TRBJ2-7; TRBD2 might be the D (5 bases). V was pared by 4 bases and J by 5 bases, with 9 bases between. The CDR3 is 12 amino acids. Germline CDR1 reads SGHTA; CDR2 reads FQGNSA. CDR3: CASSWGEHEQYF. The CDR3 bases are TGTGCCAGCAGCTGGGGAGAGCACGAGCAGTACTTC.

V usage is TRBV6-1 and J usage is TRBJ2-7, with no clear D. The CDR3 is 14 residues long. With 4 bases removed from V and 2 bases from J, the gap between germline ends came to 12 bases. Germline CDR1 reads MNHNS; CDR2 reads SASEGT. Written as DNA, the CDR3 is TGTGCCAGCAGTGTTGGACCTAGAGCCTACGAGCAGTACTTC. It yields the protein CASSVGPRAYEQYF.

This clonotype was picked up a small number of times. The chain combines TRBV9 with TRBJ2-7; 7 bases are a match to TRBD2. The CDR3 runs 14 residues. The trim removed 3 bases at V and 2 bases at J, leaving 5 bases unmatched. Germline values: CDR1 SGDLS, CDR2 YYNGEE. The CDR3 nucleotides are TGTGCCAGCAGCGAGGCTAGCGGAACCTACGAGCAGTACTTC. Protein sequence: CASSEASGTYEQYF. Based on the CDR3 plus reference TRBV9 and TRBJ2-7, the full variable domain is DSGVTQTPKHLITATGQRVTLRCSPRSGDLSVYWYQQSLDQGLQFLIQYYNGEERAKGNILERFSAQQFPDLHSELNLSSLELGDSALYFCASSEASGTYEQYFGPGTRLTVT.

This chain connects TRBV18 to TRBJ2-7, with D tentatively TRBD1 (5 bases). The CDR3 sequence is 17 residues long. V lost 4 bases, J lost 2 bases, and 21 bases lay in between. Germline V gene lookup returns CDR1 KGHSH and CDR2 LQKENI. The DNA of the CDR3 is TGTGCCAGCTCACGCCTCCCGTCTTTACAGGACCCCTACGAGCAGTACTTC. This codes for CASSRLPSLQDPYEQYF.

V gene TRBV6-5 combines with J gene TRBJ2-7; D might be TRBD2 (5 bases). The CDR3 length is 14 residues. V shed 6 bases and J shed 2 bases, with 14 bases lying between them. Germline V gives CDR1 MNHEY, CDR2 SVGAGI. The CDR3 here is CASRTLAGTYEQYF. CDR3 DNA: TGTGCCAGCAGAACCCTAGCTGGTACCTACGAGCAGTACTTC.